One sample yielded the 30 T cell receptor beta chains listed below, sequenced in a study of blood T cell repertoires in COVID-19 (TCRdb year 2020). Library construction relied on the immunoSEQ multiplex PCR assay. TCRdb's version of the immuneACCESS table is confined to in-frame rearrangements and falls short of the full clone set. An unresolved V gene accounts for under half of the shortfall where checked; the remainder is of unknown origin. The sample table contains over 150,000 clones; only one count was recorded for about 80% of them. The ten most abundant clones make up less than 4% of the sample. Sequencing was carried out using PBMCs or T cells enriched from blood (not recorded which). The source of these receptors is a woman in her sixties or seventies who had recovered from COVID-19.

The rearrangement uses TRBV10-2 and TRBJ2-5; 8 bases are a match to TRBD2. With 2 bases clipped from V and 5 bases from J, the junction kept 7 bases outside the gene matches. CDR1 and CDR2 from the germline V gene are WSHSY and SAAADI. The CDR3 sequence is 15 residues long. The CDR3 protein is CASSEQRGRSETQYF. The CDR3 DNA reads as TGCGCCAGCAGTGAGCAGCGGGGGCGCTCGGAGACCCAGTACTTC.

The chain uses TRBV2 and TRBJ2-7; the D is unclear. Germline CDR1 and CDR2: SNHLY and FYNNEI. The V end was cut by 5 bases, the J end by 4 bases, with 6 bases between. The CDR3 is 11 amino acids. The DNA of the CDR3 is TGTGCCAGCAGTACATTATACGAGCAGTACTTC. This sequence encodes CASSTLYEQYF.

V usage is TRBV19 and J usage is TRBJ2-3, with TRBD1 as a possible D gene (6 bases). The ends were cut back, 2 bases at V and 3 bases at J, with 12 bases in the middle. This CDR3 comprises 15 residues. Germline V gene data show CDR1 as LNHDA and CDR2 as SQIVND (reference sequence). CDR3 sequence reads: CASSISRGATDTQYF. In nucleotides, the CDR3 is TGTGCCAGTAGTATATCCAGGGGAGCGACAGATACGCAGTATTTT. Full variable domain (rest looked up from reference TRBV19 and TRBJ2-3): DGGITQSPKYLFRKEGQNVTLSCEQNLNHDAMYWYRQDPGQGLRLIYYSQIVNDFQKGDIAEGYSVSREKKESFPLTVTSAQKNPTAFYLCASSISRGATDTQYFGPGTRLTVL.

This clone was picked up a small number of times. The chain couples TRBV29-1 to TRBJ1-2, with TRBD1 identical over 9 bases. Germline loops: CDR1 SQVTM, CDR2 ANQGSEA. With V trimmed by 3 bases and J by 8 bases, 4 bases remained unmatched. This CDR3 has 12 residues. CDR3 coding DNA: TGCAGCGTTGATGGGACAGGGAGCGGCTACACCTTC. Its protein is CSVDGTGSGYTF.

This chain joins TRBV27 and TRBJ1-6, with 8 nucleotides matching TRBD1. After removal of 4 bases from V and 7 bases from J, the junction contained 6 bases not matched to a gene. Germline-derived CDR1 and CDR2 are MNHEY and SMNVEV (reference sequence). The CDR3 runs 15 residues. The CDR3 here is CASSSDREGNSPLHF. CDR3 nucleotide sequence: TGTGCCAGCAGTTCGGACAGGGAGGGGAATTCACCCCTCCACTTT.

The chain links TRBV20-1 to TRBJ1-5; a weak D match, TRBD1 (6 bases). Germline V gene data show CDR1 as DFQATT and CDR2 as SNEGSKA (reference sequence). V lost 6 bases, J lost 9 bases, and 12 bases lay in between. This CDR3 has 11 residues. The CDR3 DNA reads as TGCAGTGCAGGGGGGGAAGGGCCCCAGCATTTT. It specifies CSAGGEGPQHF.

Points on this clone: The sample contains more than one DNA sequence encoding this CDR3. The J gene is TRBJ1-1, the V gene TRBV12-3 or TRBV12-4; no clear D. The CDR3 consists of 13 residues. With 5 bases removed from V and 0 bases from J, the gap between germline ends came to 7 bases. DNA of the CDR3: TGTGCCAGCAGTCTTCAGGTGAACACTGAAGCTTTCTTT. Translating gives CASSLQVNTEAFF.

This sequence joins TRBV6-1 and TRBJ1-2; D unclear. V shed 2 bases and J shed 3 bases, with 13 bases lying between them. CDR3 length: 15 amino acids. Germline V CDR1 and CDR2: MNHNS, SASEGT. The CDR3: CASSEMIQAYYGYTF. The CDR3 DNA follows: TGTGCCAGCAGTGAAATGATCCAGGCCTACTATGGCTACACCTTC.

The gene calls are TRBV9 and TRBJ1-4; TRBD1 might be the D (6 bases). Deletions cut 5 bases from V and 0 bases from J, with 17 bases between. The CDR3 totals 17 residues. Germline values: CDR1 SGDLS, CDR2 YYNGEE. DNA for the CDR3: TGTGCCAGCAGTGCTACAGGGACGTACACAACTAATGAAAAACTGTTTTTT. Translating it yields CASSATGTYTTNEKLFF.

The chain couples TRBV19 to TRBJ2-3; D is unclear. The CDR3 extends over 13 amino acids. Trimming cost V 5 bases and J 1 base, with 7 bases left between them. Per germline, CDR1 LNHDA and CDR2 SQIVND (reference sequence). CDR3: CASSQQRTDTQYF. CDR3 in DNA: TGTGCCAGTAGTCAACAGCGCACAGATACGCAGTATTTT.

This chain uses TRBV5-1 with TRBJ1-1; D unclear. The CDR3 is 13 residues long. Trimming removed 5 bases at V and 3 bases at J, with 11 bases between. The germline V gene has CDR1 SGHRS and CDR2 YFSETQ. CDR3 region: CASSEIGDTEAFF. CDR3 DNA sequence: TGCGCCAGCAGTGAGATAGGAGACACTGAAGCTTTCTTT.

V and J are TRBV7-2 and TRBJ1-1; 7 bases match TRBD1. The CDR3 contains 13 residues. In germline, CDR1 is SGHTA, CDR2 FQGNSA. With V trimmed by 5 bases and J by 5 bases, 5 bases remained unmatched. CDR3 nucleotides: TGTGCCAGCAGCAGTCGACAGGGAACTGAAGCTTTCTTT. Its translation: CASSSRQGTEAFF.

This clone has only a few counts. The chain combines TRBV4-1 with TRBJ2-3; TRBD1 aligns across 7 bases. Germline trimming cut 1 base from V and 1 base from J; bases unmatched to any gene: 2. This CDR3 is 15 amino acids long. The germline CDR1 and CDR2 sequences are MGHRA and YSYEKL. The CDR3 loop is CASSQGQGGTDTQYF. CDR3 DNA: TGCGCCAGCAGCCAAGGACAGGGCGGCACAGATACGCAGTATTTT.

J is TRBJ1-6 and V is TRBV9; TRBD1 is a possible D gene (6 bases). The CDR3 spans 14 residues. V lost 2 bases to trimming and J lost 10 bases, with 13 bases between them. From germline, CDR1 is SGDLS and CDR2 YYNGEE. The CDR3 DNA reads TGTGCCAGCAGCGTGGGAGGGGACATATCACCCCTCCACTTT. This encodes CASSVGGDISPLHF.

This clone appeared a few times. This chain joins TRBV30 and TRBJ1-6; TRBD1 agrees at 7 bases. Trimming at V came to 2 bases and at J to 7 bases, leaving 5 bases not matched to a gene. Germline lookup yields CDR1 GTSNPN and CDR2 SVGIG (reference sequence). This CDR3 contains 14 residues. CDR3 sequence: CAWSPGTENSPLHF. The DNA for the CDR3 is TGTGCCTGGAGTCCCGGGACAGAGAATTCACCCCTCCACTTT.

The V call is TRBV10-1, the J call TRBJ2-3, with 8 positions matching TRBD2. J lost 2 bases, V lost 0 bases, and 4 bases had no gene match. The CDR3 spans 16 residues. The germline CDR1 and CDR2 sequences are WNHNN and SYGVQD (reference sequence). CDR3 bases: TGCGCCAGCAGTGAGTCGTACGGGGGGGCCACAGATACGCAGTATTTT. Amino acid sequence: CASSESYGGATDTQYF.

The CDR3 DNA is TGTGCCAGCGCCCTGAAACCCTGGGCTCGGGACAGTCTAAACTCTGGGGCCAACGTCCTGACTTTC. This codes for CASALKPWARDSLNSGANVLTF. The gene calls are TRBV19 and TRBJ2-6, with TRBD1 identical over 7 bases. CDR1 LNHDA and CDR2 SQIVND come from the germline V gene (reference sequence). Trimming removed 9 bases from V and 0 bases from J; junction bases left unmatched: 26. The CDR3 length is 22 residues.

V is TRBV19 and J is TRBJ2-1; 9 nucleotides agree with TRBD1. The CDR3 is made up of 14 amino acids. Germline lookup yields CDR1 LNHDA and CDR2 SQIVND (reference sequence). J gave up 4 bases and V 6 bases, and 4 bases lay outside the gene matches. CDR3 loop: CASSPGQGYNEQFF. CDR3 DNA sequence: TGTGCCAGTAGCCCGGGACAGGGATACAATGAGCAGTTCTTC.

The chain uses TRBV19 and TRBJ1-2; 7 nucleotides line up with TRBD1. The CDR3 length is 13 residues. CDR1 and CDR2 (germline): LNHDA, SQIVND (reference sequence). J lost 4 bases, V lost 6 bases, and 5 bases had no gene match. CDR3 amino acids: CASRQGTAYGYTF. The DNA for the CDR3 is TGTGCCAGTAGACAAGGGACAGCCTATGGCTACACCTTC.

The rearrangement uses TRBV11-3 and TRBJ2-2, with 8 positions matching TRBD2. V was pared by 2 bases and J by 3 bases, with 2 bases of the junction left unmatched. The CDR3 contains 15 residues. Germline V CDR1 and CDR2: SGHNT, YENEEA. The CDR3 region has the DNA TGTGCCAGCAGCTTATCGGGGGGGCACACCGGGGAGCTGTTTTTT. This codes for CASSLSGGHTGELFF. The full variable domain, its missing parts supplied by reference TRBV11-3 and TRBJ2-2, is EAGVVQSPRYKIIEKKQPVAFWCNPISGHNTLYWYLQNLGQGPELLIRYENEEAVDDSQLPKDRFSAERLKGVDSTLKIQPAELGDSAVYLCASSLSGGHTGELFFGEGSRLTVL.

V usage is TRBV18 and J usage is TRBJ1-1; TRBD1 matches 8 bases. J gave up 7 bases and V 2 bases, and 3 bases lay outside the gene matches. The CDR3 extends over 13 amino acids. Looked up from germline, CDR1 is KGHSH and CDR2 is LQKENI. The CDR3 DNA follows: TGTGCCAGCTCACCAGGACAGGGACTTGAAGCTTTCTTT. Residues: CASSPGQGLEAFF.

The chain links TRBV7-8 to TRBJ1-1; TRBD1 agrees at 8 bases. V lost 5 bases and J lost 4; bases outside the gene matches: 9. The CDR3 consists of 15 residues. Germline assignment: CDR1 SGHVS and CDR2 FQNEAQ. The DNA for the CDR3 is TGTGCCAGCAGCCAGATGTCTACAGGGGGCACTGAAGCTTTCTTT. Residues: CASSQMSTGGTEAFF.

V is TRBV12-5 and J is TRBJ1-1; the D gene is possibly TRBD1 (5 bases). Germline CDR1 reads LGHNT; CDR2 reads FRNRAP. Trimming removed 4 bases at V and 8 bases at J, with 17 bases between. This CDR3 comprises 14 residues. The CDR3 sequence is CASGWGRPNGEAFF. The DNA of the CDR3 is TGTGCTAGTGGTTGGGGCCGCCCAAACGGAGAAGCTTTCTTT.

The V and J genes are TRBV5-5 and TRBJ2-2, with TRBD1 matching over 9 bases. The germline CDR1 and CDR2 sequences are SGHKS and YYEKEE (reference sequence). The CDR3 runs 17 residues. J was trimmed by 4 bases and V by 5 bases; bases with no gene match: 12. The CDR3 protein is CASRQGQGRTTTGELFF. The CDR3 coding sequence is TGTGCCAGCAGACAGGGACAGGGACGGACGACCACCGGGGAGCTGTTTTTT.

The V and J genes are TRBV21-1 and TRBJ1-1; the tabulated D call, TRBD1, remains unverified against the DNA. TRBV21-1 is flagged as a pseudogene. CDR3 length: 12 amino acids. This CDR3 is CASSPRRQGAFF. The CDR3 DNA follows: TGTGCCAGCAGCCCCCGCAGACAGGGCGCTTTCTTT.

The J gene is TRBJ2-7, the V gene TRBV2; D not certain. V dropped 6 bases and J dropped 1 base, with 16 bases sitting between them. This CDR3 is 15 amino acids long. Germline V gene lookup returns CDR1 SNHLY and CDR2 FYNNEI. CDR3 loop: CASSPQYSLSYEQYF. The CDR3 DNA reads TGTGCCAGCAGCCCCCAGTACAGTCTTTCCTACGAGCAGTACTTC.

This clone was counted a single time. The rearrangement joins TRBV5-1 to TRBJ1-2, with D possibly matching TRBD1 (6 bases). Deletions cut 0 bases from V and 6 bases from J, with 12 bases between. Per germline, CDR1 SGHRS and CDR2 YFSETQ. The CDR3 totals 14 residues. The CDR3 loop is CASSLAQGVNGYTF. In nucleotides, the CDR3 is TGCGCCAGCAGCTTGGCACAGGGAGTCAATGGCTACACCTTC.

This clone was seen repeatedly, ten times or more. The chain combines TRBV5-5 with TRBJ1-2, with 9 positions matching TRBD1. V dropped 5 bases and J dropped 4; count of bases not matched to a gene: 6. Germline V lookup: CDR1 SGHKS, CDR2 YYEKEE (reference sequence). The CDR3 totals 14 residues. In nucleotides, the CDR3 is TGTGCCAGCAGGGCCGGGACAGGGCTCTATGGCTACACCTTC. It translates to CASRAGTGLYGYTF.

The V call is TRBV5-1, the J call TRBJ1-2; 9 bases fit TRBD1. In germline, CDR1 is SGHRS, CDR2 YFSETQ. V lost 4 bases, J lost 2 bases, and 6 bases stayed unmatched. The CDR3 has 15 amino acids. CDR3 DNA: TGCGCCAGCAGCACCGGGACAGGGAACAACTATGGCTACACCTTC. Translating gives CASSTGTGNNYGYTF.

The V and J genes are TRBV6-6 and TRBJ2-3, with D perhaps TRBD2 (6 bases). Trimming pared 6 bases from V and 2 bases from J, leaving 9 bases between. This CDR3 is built from 13 residues. Per germline, CDR1 MNHNY and CDR2 SVGAGI (reference sequence). This CDR3 reads CASRLALTDTQYF. DNA for the CDR3: TGTGCCAGCAGACTAGCTCTCACAGATACGCAGTATTTT.